A single T cell receptor beta chain is shown here with its context. One junction end does not reproduce the germline sequence, and a read error may be involved. The CDR3 covers 15 residues. The V gene's germline CDR1 is LGHNA and CDR2 YSLEER. The data stem from a study of blood T cell repertoires in COVID-19. Across the whole study: Researchers got acute and convalescent COVID-19 samples from the United States, Italy and Spain.

Original analysis: Amplification of reference gene primers provided the estimated nucleated cell counts. The assay was immunoSEQ multiplex PCR, and TCRdb's table has in-frame clones only and misses some. The V and J calls and clone size were taken over from that table, and D and trimming were inferred from the DNA. The table has about 81,000 clones, roughly 95% seen once; the top ten hold more than 4%. The sequence derives from a human donor with active COVID-19. The donor label of this sample is uncertain. Sequencing was performed on peripheral blood. The chain is built from TRBV4-3 and TRBJ2-1; 10 bases are shared with TRBD2. The CDR3 DNA reads as TGCGCCAGCAGCAAAGAAGGGCTAGCGGGGGATGAGCAGTTCTTC. Translation: CASSKEGLAGDEQFF.